Here is one T cell receptor (beta chain) with its context. CDR3 length equals 14 residues. Germline V gene sequence: CDR1 LGHNA, CDR2 YSLEER. Trimming left V 0 bases short and J 7 bases short, with 12 bases between. The entry originates in a study of blood T cell repertoires in COVID-19. Study in general: In each case, the material was cDNA or gDNA derived from T cells, B-cell-depleted T cells, or PBMCs.

Participants' reported clinical history set cohort assignment. The table came from immunoSEQ multiplex PCR; TCRdb's copy has only in-frame clones and leaves some out. The sample includes fewer than 400,000 clones, 85% seen only once; the top ten take about 1.9%. The specimen sequenced was PBMCs or T cells enriched from blood (not recorded which). This receptor was taken from a woman under 40 who had been exposed to COVID-19. This chain links TRBV4-3 with TRBJ1-1, with a possible D match to TRBD1 (6 bases). Written as DNA, the CDR3 is TGCGCCAGCAGCCAAGAGAACAGGGTATATGAAGCTTTCTTT. Residues: CASSQENRVYEAFF.